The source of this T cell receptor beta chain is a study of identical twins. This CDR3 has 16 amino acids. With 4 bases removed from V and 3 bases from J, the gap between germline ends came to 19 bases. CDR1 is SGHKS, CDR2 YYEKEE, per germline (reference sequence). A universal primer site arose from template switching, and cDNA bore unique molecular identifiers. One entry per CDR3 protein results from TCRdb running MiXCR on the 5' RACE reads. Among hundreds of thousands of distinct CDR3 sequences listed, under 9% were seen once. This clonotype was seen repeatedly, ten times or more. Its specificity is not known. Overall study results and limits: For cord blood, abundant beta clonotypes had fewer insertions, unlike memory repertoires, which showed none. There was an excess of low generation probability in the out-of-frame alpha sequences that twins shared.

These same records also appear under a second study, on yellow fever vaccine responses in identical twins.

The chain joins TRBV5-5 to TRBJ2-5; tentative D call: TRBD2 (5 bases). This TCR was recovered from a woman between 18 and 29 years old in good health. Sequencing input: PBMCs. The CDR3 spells CASSRGAGLPEETQYF. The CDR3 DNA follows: TGTGCCAGCAGCCGGGGTGCAGGATTACCCGAAGAGACCCAGTACTTC.